This TCR beta chain comes out of a study of shared clonotypes between healthy human individuals. The naive CD8 fraction comprised CD45RO-negative cells positively selected for CCR7 and excluded terminally differentiated effector memory CD45RA+ cells. With 0 bases clipped from V and 5 bases from J, the junction kept 5 bases outside the gene matches. The CDR3 has 15 amino acids. Germline V gene data show CDR1 as SEHNR and CDR2 as FQNEAQ (reference sequence). TCRdb's copy holds only in-frame clones and misses some; the assay was immunoSEQ multiplex PCR. Altogether hundreds of thousands of clones are present, 85% to 95% being singletons, with the ten largest covering 0.11%.

The sequence was obtained from a woman aged 25 to 39 in good health. Sequences were obtained from naive CD8+ T cells sorted from blood. J is TRBJ2-5 and V is TRBV7-9; 8 bases are shared with TRBD1. In DNA, the CDR3 is TGTGCCAGCAGCTTAGCCCAGGGGGCGCGGGAGACCCAGTACTTC. It is translated as CASSLAQGARETQYF.